The rows below give T cell receptor beta chains drawn from one sample of a study of cytomegalovirus exposure and HLA in healthy donors. The repertoire was sequenced with immunoSEQ multiplex PCR; TCRdb's copy has only in-frame clones and lacks some. Among some 170,000 clones, roughly four fifths were seen once, and the ten largest hold roughly 5%. The sample comprised PBMCs. The receptors were sampled from a woman between 18 and 30 years old in good health and CMV-seropositive. Each CDR3 is given with its conserved first and last residue. The D gene is left open where the match is weak. Clone size is given for some rows only: seen once, a few or many times, or a class if the clone is expanded.

j_gene: TRBJ2-3; abundance: NA; d_gene: NA; v_gene: TRBV6-5; CDR3nt: TGTGCCAGCACATGGGGCTTCGCCGCAGATACGCAGTATTTT; CDR3aa: CASTWGFAADTQYF
j_gene: TRBJ2-1; abundance: NA; d_gene: NA; v_gene: TRBV21-1; CDR3nt: TGTGCCAGCAGCAAAGCCCGGGACAATGGTTACAATGAGCAGTTCTTC; CDR3aa: CASSKARDNGYNEQFF
j_gene: TRBJ1-6; abundance: NA; d_gene: NA; v_gene: TRBV30; CDR3nt: TGTGCCTCCGAAAGGGGGGGGAATTCACCCCTCCACTTT; CDR3aa: CASERGGNSPLHF
j_gene: TRBJ1-5; abundance: NA; d_gene: NA; v_gene: TRBV7-8; CDR3nt: TGTGCCAGCAGCTTAATGGAACAGGGCAATCAGCCCCAGCATTTT; CDR3aa: CASSLMEQGNQPQHF
j_gene: TRBJ1-2; abundance: NA; d_gene: TRBD1; v_gene: TRBV5-1; CDR3nt: TGCGCCAGCAGCATAGGACAGGATTATGGCTACACCTTC; CDR3aa: CASSIGQDYGYTF
j_gene: TRBJ2-7; abundance: NA; d_gene: NA; v_gene: TRBV28; CDR3nt: TGTGCCAGCAGTCCGACACTTACCTACGAGCAGTACTTC; CDR3aa: CASSPTLTYEQYF
j_gene: TRBJ2-2; abundance: NA; d_gene: NA; v_gene: TRBV2; CDR3nt: TGTGCCAGCAGCGTACACCACGTTTTGGGGGGGCACACCGGGGAGCTGTTTTTT; CDR3aa: CASSVHHVLGGHTGELFF
j_gene: TRBJ2-3; abundance: once; d_gene: NA; v_gene: TRBV14; CDR3nt: TGTGCCAGCAGCCAAGAATACAGATCAGATACGCAGTATTTT; CDR3aa: CASSQEYRSDTQYF
j_gene: TRBJ1-4; abundance: few; d_gene: NA; v_gene: TRBV19; CDR3nt: TGTGCCAGCACTCCCGCGGGGGGCCTCGAGGGTGAAAAACTGTTTTTT; CDR3aa: CASTPAGGLEGEKLFF
j_gene: TRBJ1-5; abundance: NA; d_gene: NA; v_gene: TRBV15; CDR3nt: TGTGCCACCAGCTTTGACAGAAATCAGCCCCAGCATTTT; CDR3aa: CATSFDRNQPQHF
j_gene: TRBJ2-7; abundance: NA; d_gene: TRBD2; v_gene: TRBV7-2; CDR3nt: TGTGCCAGCAGAGCGGACTTGGCGGGGGTTTACGAGCAGTACTTC; CDR3aa: CASRADLAGVYEQYF
j_gene: TRBJ1-5; abundance: few; d_gene: NA; v_gene: TRBV4-3; CDR3nt: TGCGCCAGCAGCCAAGGGAGAACAAATCAGCCCCAGCATTTT; CDR3aa: CASSQGRTNQPQHF
j_gene: TRBJ2-1; abundance: NA; d_gene: TRBD1; v_gene: TRBV28; CDR3nt: TGTGCCAGCAGTCGGACAGGGGGTTTTGAGTTCTTC; CDR3aa: CASSRTGGFEFF
j_gene: TRBJ1-1; abundance: few; d_gene: NA; v_gene: TRBV10-1; CDR3nt: TGCGCCAGCCGAGGAGGACAGCTGAACACTGAAGCTTTCTTT; CDR3aa: CASRGGQLNTEAFF
j_gene: TRBJ2-1; abundance: NA; d_gene: NA; v_gene: TRBV6-1; CDR3nt: TGTGCCAGCAGTGCCCGTCCTAGCGACGTCTACAATGAGCAGTTCTTC; CDR3aa: CASSARPSDVYNEQFF
j_gene: TRBJ1-6; abundance: NA; d_gene: TRBD1; v_gene: TRBV19; CDR3nt: TGTGCCAGTAGTACGAGAGGCGGACAGGGTAATTCACCCCTCCACTTT; CDR3aa: CASSTRGGQGNSPLHF
j_gene: TRBJ1-1; abundance: once; d_gene: NA; v_gene: TRBV25-1; CDR3nt: TGTGCCAGCAGTGTACAGGGTGGGGTCACTGAAGCTTTCTTT; CDR3aa: CASSVQGGVTEAFF
j_gene: TRBJ2-3; abundance: NA; d_gene: TRBD1; v_gene: TRBV2; CDR3nt: TGTGCCAGCAGTCCGGACAGGGTAGCAGATACGCAGTATTTT; CDR3aa: CASSPDRVADTQYF
j_gene: TRBJ2-4; abundance: NA; d_gene: TRBD2; v_gene: TRBV6-6; CDR3nt: TGTGCCAGTCTAGCGGGGAAAAACATTCAGTACTTC; CDR3aa: CASLAGKNIQYF
j_gene: TRBJ2-7; abundance: NA; d_gene: TRBD1; v_gene: TRBV5-1; CDR3nt: TGCGCCAGCAGCTTGGGACAGGGAATAAGCTACGAGCAGTACTTC; CDR3aa: CASSLGQGISYEQYF
j_gene: TRBJ2-5; abundance: NA; d_gene: TRBD2; v_gene: TRBV7-9; CDR3nt: TGTGCCACTAGTGGCGGGGGAGGAGAGACCCAGTACTTC; CDR3aa: CATSGGGGETQYF
j_gene: TRBJ1-2; abundance: NA; d_gene: NA; v_gene: TRBV5-1; CDR3nt: TGCGCCAGCAGCTTTGGCGAGCGCTATGGCTACACCTTC; CDR3aa: CASSFGERYGYTF
j_gene: TRBJ2-7; abundance: NA; d_gene: TRBD1; v_gene: TRBV5-1; CDR3nt: TGCGCCAGCAGCTCCCGGGACAGGGCGGCCTACGAGCAGTACTTC; CDR3aa: CASSSRDRAAYEQYF
j_gene: TRBJ2-3; abundance: once; d_gene: TRBD1; v_gene: TRBV5-1; CDR3nt: TGCGCCAGCGGGATGACAGGGCTTTCGTCGGATACGCAGTATTTT; CDR3aa: CASGMTGLSSDTQYF
j_gene: TRBJ1-5; abundance: NA; d_gene: TRBD1; v_gene: TRBV29-1; CDR3nt: TGCAGCGTTCGGACAGGGGTTAATCAGCCCCAGCATTTT; CDR3aa: CSVRTGVNQPQHF
j_gene: TRBJ2-3; abundance: NA; d_gene: NA; v_gene: TRBV7-2; CDR3nt: TGTGCCAGCAGCTTACCTAGACTAGATACGCAGTATTTT; CDR3aa: CASSLPRLDTQYF
j_gene: TRBJ2-7; abundance: NA; d_gene: NA; v_gene: TRBV7-2; CDR3nt: TGTGCCAGCAGCCGACAGGGCGGGGACCTCTACGAGCAGTACTTC; CDR3aa: CASSRQGGDLYEQYF
j_gene: TRBJ1-1; abundance: NA; d_gene: NA; v_gene: TRBV7-2; CDR3nt: TGTGCCAGCAGCTTAATGGGCAGTAACACTGAAGCTTTCTTT; CDR3aa: CASSLMGSNTEAFF
j_gene: TRBJ2-1; abundance: NA; d_gene: NA; v_gene: TRBV6-6; CDR3nt: TGTGCCAGCAGTTACCCCCAGGGGTACCGTGAGCAGTTCTTC; CDR3aa: CASSYPQGYREQFF
j_gene: TRBJ2-6; abundance: NA; d_gene: NA; v_gene: TRBV7-2; CDR3nt: TGTGCCAGCAGCTCACGGACGGGAGCCATGACTTTC; CDR3aa: CASSSRTGAMTF
j_gene: TRBJ1-2; abundance: NA; d_gene: NA; v_gene: TRBV7-9; CDR3nt: TGTGCCAGCAGCTTACCTCCTTATGGCTACACCTTC; CDR3aa: CASSLPPYGYTF
j_gene: TRBJ2-7; abundance: NA; d_gene: TRBD1; v_gene: TRBV5-6; CDR3nt: TGTGCCAGCAGCACGATTCTAGGACAGGGTCTGTCCTACGAGCAGTACTTC; CDR3aa: CASSTILGQGLSYEQYF
j_gene: TRBJ1-2; abundance: NA; d_gene: NA; v_gene: TRBV5-5; CDR3nt: TGTGCCAGCAGCGAGGATAACTATGGCTACACCTTC; CDR3aa: CASSEDNYGYTF
j_gene: TRBJ2-1; abundance: once; d_gene: TRBD2; v_gene: TRBV7-9; CDR3nt: TGTGCCAGCATGGAGGCGGGGGATTGGTACAATGAGCAGTTCTTC; CDR3aa: CASMEAGDWYNEQFF
j_gene: TRBJ2-3; abundance: NA; d_gene: NA; v_gene: TRBV10-3; CDR3nt: TGTGCCATCAGTGGGGACACCGACACAGATACGCAGTATTTT; CDR3aa: CAISGDTDTDTQYF
j_gene: TRBJ2-3; abundance: NA; d_gene: TRBD2; v_gene: TRBV14; CDR3nt: TGTGCCAGCAGCGAAAGCGGGGGGGTCGGTACGCAGTATTTT; CDR3aa: CASSESGGVGTQYF
j_gene: TRBJ1-1; abundance: NA; d_gene: NA; v_gene: TRBV9; CDR3nt: TGTGCCAGCAGCCCCAGACTGGGGGGGAACACTGAAGCTTTCTTT; CDR3aa: CASSPRLGGNTEAFF
j_gene: TRBJ2-3; abundance: NA; d_gene: NA; v_gene: TRBV29-1; CDR3nt: TGCAGCGTTACTGGACAGCGATTCGACACAGATACGCAGTATTTT; CDR3aa: CSVTGQRFDTDTQYF
j_gene: TRBJ2-7; abundance: NA; d_gene: TRBD1; v_gene: TRBV5-6; CDR3nt: TGTGCCAGCAGCTTGTGGACAGGATTGTACGAGCAGTACTTC; CDR3aa: CASSLWTGLYEQYF
j_gene: TRBJ1-5; abundance: NA; d_gene: TRBD1; v_gene: TRBV5-6; CDR3nt: TGTGCCAGCAGCTTTAACTGGTGGGACAGGGGGCGCGGTCAGCCCCAGCATTTT; CDR3aa: CASSFNWWDRGRGQPQHF
j_gene: TRBJ2-7; abundance: NA; d_gene: TRBD1; v_gene: TRBV7-9; CDR3nt: TGTGCCAGCAGCTTGACAGGGTGGGACTACGAGCAGTACTTC; CDR3aa: CASSLTGWDYEQYF
j_gene: TRBJ2-5; abundance: NA; d_gene: TRBD2; v_gene: TRBV28; CDR3nt: TGTGCCAGCAGTATAGCGGGGGGGTTTGAGACCCAGTACTTC; CDR3aa: CASSIAGGFETQYF
j_gene: TRBJ2-2; abundance: few; d_gene: TRBD2; v_gene: TRBV6-5; CDR3nt: TGTGCTAGCGGAGGGACTAGCGCTCCCGGGGAGCTGTTTTTT; CDR3aa: CASGGTSAPGELFF
j_gene: TRBJ1-6; abundance: NA; d_gene: NA; v_gene: TRBV7-6; CDR3nt: TGTGCCAGCAGCTTAGGGGTATCCGGGAGCAATTCACCCCTCCACTTT; CDR3aa: CASSLGVSGSNSPLHF
j_gene: TRBJ1-5; abundance: NA; d_gene: NA; v_gene: TRBV18; CDR3nt: TGTGCCAGCTCACCGGCGGAAAATCAGCCCCAGCATTTT; CDR3aa: CASSPAENQPQHF
j_gene: TRBJ2-1; abundance: NA; d_gene: TRBD2; v_gene: TRBV7-4; CDR3nt: TGTGCCAGCAGCCGACTAGCGGGGGGGCTACGCGAGCAGTTCTTC; CDR3aa: CASSRLAGGLREQFF
j_gene: TRBJ2-3; abundance: NA; d_gene: TRBD2; v_gene: TRBV6-6; CDR3nt: TGTGCCAGCAGAGGTAGCGGGGGGGCGGTGGATACGCAGTATTTT; CDR3aa: CASRGSGGAVDTQYF
j_gene: TRBJ1-1; abundance: NA; d_gene: NA; v_gene: TRBV27; CDR3nt: TGTGCCAGCAGTTCGACAGGTTTCGTTCCTATGAACACTGAAGCTTTCTTT; CDR3aa: CASSSTGFVPMNTEAFF
j_gene: TRBJ1-2; abundance: NA; d_gene: TRBD1; v_gene: TRBV27; CDR3nt: TGTGCCAGCAGTTCTCTTGGGACAGCCTATGGCTACACCTTC; CDR3aa: CASSSLGTAYGYTF
j_gene: TRBJ1-5; abundance: NA; d_gene: NA; v_gene: TRBV7-3; CDR3nt: TGTGCCAGCAGCCCCTACTCCGGTCAGCCCCAGCATTTT; CDR3aa: CASSPYSGQPQHF
j_gene: TRBJ2-5; abundance: NA; d_gene: NA; v_gene: TRBV19; CDR3nt: TGTGCCAGTAGTACCCCAGGGAAAGAGACCCAGTACTTC; CDR3aa: CASSTPGKETQYF